These T cell receptor beta chains were read from a single sample in a study of blood T cell repertoires in COVID-19. Assay used: immunoSEQ multiplex PCR; TCRdb lists only in-frame clones, some missing. The sample lists about 76,000 clones, 65% to 90% occurring once. Source material: peripheral blood. The receptors stem from a human donor in a cohort sampled during active COVID-19. Both conserved end residues are trimmed from each CDR3. Fields, in order: V gene, J gene, CDR3 length, CDR3 protein.

V: TRBV10-3; J: TRBJ1-3; length: 18; CDR3: AISSSLVVRGPGSGDTIY
V: TRBV27; J: TRBJ2-2; length: 12; CDR3: ASSLYRGTGELF
V: TRBV6-5; J: TRBJ1-5; length: 11; CDR3: ASRGGANQPQH
V: TRBV2; J: TRBJ2-1; length: 16; CDR3: ASSAPRETESSYNEQF
V: TRBV19; J: TRBJ2-7; length: 15; CDR3: ASSTPRTGGRSYEQY
V: TRBV7-9; J: TRBJ2-3; length: 10; CDR3: ASSRDRGLSP
V: TRBV5-5; J: TRBJ1-5; length: 14; CDR3: ASSQGQGALNQPQH
V: TRBV12-3/TRBV12-4; J: TRBJ1-1; length: 11; CDR3: ASSPGLYTEAF
V: TRBV7-2; J: TRBJ2-7; length: 12; CDR3: ASSLVEGVYEQY
V: TRBV15; J: TRBJ2-2; length: 14; CDR3: ATSRAGQANTGELF
V: TRBV7-2; J: TRBJ2-1; length: 14; CDR3: ASSLTRASAYNEQF
V: TRBV2; J: TRBJ1-4; length: 13; CDR3: ASSERRRLNEKLF
V: TRBV27; J: TRBJ2-7; length: 11; CDR3: ASSPGDAYEQY
V: TRBV2; J: TRBJ1-2; length: 12; CDR3: ASNPFTGGIAAT
V: TRBV27; J: TRBJ2-1; length: 14; CDR3: ASSLRTGQGVNEQF
V: TRBV11-3; J: TRBJ1-1; length: 12; CDR3: ASSVDRDWTEAF
V: TRBV12-3/TRBV12-4; J: TRBJ1-4; length: 10; CDR3: ASSLVREKLF
V: TRBV11-2; J: TRBJ1-1; length: 12; CDR3: ASSYYYANTEAF
V: TRBV7-2; J: TRBJ2-3; length: 13; CDR3: ASSLRGGAADTQY
V: TRBV12-3/TRBV12-4; J: TRBJ1-1; length: 9; CDR3: ASRSYTEAF
V: TRBV30; J: TRBJ1-6; length: 15; CDR3: AWRGGAGYSYNSPLH
V: TRBV30; J: TRBJ1-1; length: 11; CDR3: AWIGGGNTEAF
V: TRBV7-9; J: TRBJ2-5; length: 12; CDR3: ASTLAGMVETQY
V: TRBV3-1/TRBV3-2; J: TRBJ2-1; length: 12; CDR3: ASSPRGDYNEQF
V: TRBV7-9; J: TRBJ1-3; length: 9; CDR3: ASSLGVGQN
V: TRBV4-3; J: TRBJ1-3; length: 11; CDR3: ASRNQGGNTIY
V: TRBV25-1; J: TRBJ1-1; length: 13; CDR3: ASSSTGTVNTEAF
V: TRBV5-6; J: TRBJ1-6; length: 13; CDR3: ASSFGRRGYSPLH
V: TRBV7-8; J: TRBJ2-1; length: 14; CDR3: ASSFRPVDRAYEQF
V: TRBV15; J: TRBJ2-3; length: 12; CDR3: ATSRGGASDTQY
V: TRBV28; J: TRBJ2-6; length: 15; CDR3: ASSITGGRSGANVLT
V: TRBV29-1; J: TRBJ2-7; length: 9; CDR3: SGRQGDEQY
V: TRBV5-4; J: TRBJ1-4; length: 14; CDR3: ASSFQADSQQEKLF
V: TRBV6-2/TRBV6-3; J: TRBJ2-5; length: 15; CDR3: ASSPGGSGASRETQY
V: TRBV7-9; J: TRBJ2-7; length: 16; CDR3: ASSQKVVAGVKLREQY
V: TRBV5-1; J: TRBJ2-1; length: 14; CDR3: ASSLIPGTPYNEQF
V: TRBV6-4; J: TRBJ2-1; length: 13; CDR3: ASSELAGDFNEQF
V: TRBV30; J: TRBJ1-1; length: 13; CDR3: AWSDRAHIRTEAF
V: TRBV5-6; J: TRBJ1-4; length: 14; CDR3: ASSLDGSYSNEKLF
V: TRBV7-2; J: TRBJ2-7; length: 13; CDR3: ASSLDSGYSYEQY
V: TRBV9; J: TRBJ1-2; length: 12; CDR3: ASSALDKNYGYT
V: TRBV24-1; J: TRBJ2-5; length: 10; CDR3: ATSSYQETQY
V: TRBV2; J: TRBJ1-1; length: 13; CDR3: ASSKAGGGNTEAF
V: TRBV18; J: TRBJ2-1; length: 17; CDR3: ASSPKASGGDRIYNEQF
V: TRBV6-2/TRBV6-3; J: TRBJ2-3; length: 15; CDR3: ASSPRWRILSTDTQY
V: TRBV12-3/TRBV12-4; J: TRBJ1-6; length: 10; CDR3: ASSRSNSPLH
V: TRBV5-6; J: TRBJ2-4; length: 11; CDR3: ASSSGGANIQY
V: TRBV7-8; J: TRBJ2-1; length: 14; CDR3: ASSRLAPSSYNEQF
V: TRBV29-1; J: TRBJ1-4; length: 9; CDR3: SVSHLEKLF
V: TRBV5-1; J: TRBJ2-7; length: 12; CDR3: ASSSGTVTYEQY
V: TRBV12-3/TRBV12-4; J: TRBJ2-7; length: 9; CDR3: ASSLGQGKY
V: TRBV19; J: TRBJ2-5; length: 15; CDR3: ASSRGGRLNSGETQY
V: TRBV7-6; J: TRBJ2-7; length: 9; CDR3: ASSLRGSQY
V: TRBV29-1; J: TRBJ1-3; length: 11; CDR3: SAEKDSGNTIY
V: TRBV9; J: TRBJ2-7; length: 13; CDR3: ASSGSGQGPYEQY
V: TRBV6-5; J: TRBJ1-2; length: 9; CDR3: ASRANNRNH
V: TRBV6-5; J: TRBJ2-5; length: 11; CDR3: ASGQGGQETQY
V: TRBV6-2/TRBV6-3; J: TRBJ1-5; length: 11; CDR3: ASSYLTYQPQH
V: TRBV4-1; J: TRBJ1-2; length: 12; CDR3: ASSKLQGADGYT